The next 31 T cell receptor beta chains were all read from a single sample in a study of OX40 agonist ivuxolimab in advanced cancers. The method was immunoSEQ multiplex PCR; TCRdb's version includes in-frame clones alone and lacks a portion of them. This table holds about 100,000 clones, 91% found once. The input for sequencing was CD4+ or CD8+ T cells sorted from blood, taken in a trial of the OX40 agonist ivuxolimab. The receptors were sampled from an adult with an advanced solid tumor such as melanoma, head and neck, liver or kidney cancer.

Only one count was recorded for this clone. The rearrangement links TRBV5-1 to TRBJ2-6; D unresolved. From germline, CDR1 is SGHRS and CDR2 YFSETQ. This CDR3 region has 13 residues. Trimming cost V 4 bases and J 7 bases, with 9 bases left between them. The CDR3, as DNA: TGCGCCAGCAGCATTAACTACGCCAACGTCCTGACTTTC. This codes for CASSINYANVLTF.

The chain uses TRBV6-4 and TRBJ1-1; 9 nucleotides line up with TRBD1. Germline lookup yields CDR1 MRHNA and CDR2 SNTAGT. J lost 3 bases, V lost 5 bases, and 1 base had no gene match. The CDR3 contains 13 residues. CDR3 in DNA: TGTGCCAGCAGTTGGACAGGGGACACTGAAGCTTTCTTT. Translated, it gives CASSWTGDTEAFF.

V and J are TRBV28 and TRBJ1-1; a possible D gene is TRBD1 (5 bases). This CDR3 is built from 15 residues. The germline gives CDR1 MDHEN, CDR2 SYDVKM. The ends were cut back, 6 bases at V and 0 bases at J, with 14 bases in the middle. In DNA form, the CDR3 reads TGTGCCAGCAGCGACATAGGGGAGATGAACACTGAAGCTTTCTTT. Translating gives CASSDIGEMNTEAFF. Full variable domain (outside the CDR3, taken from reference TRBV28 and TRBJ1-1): DVKVTQSSRYLVKRTGEKVFLECVQDMDHENMFWYRQDPGLGLRLIYFSYDVKMKEKGDIPEGYSVSREKKERFSLILESASTNQTSMYLCASSDIGEMNTEAFFGQGTRLTVV.

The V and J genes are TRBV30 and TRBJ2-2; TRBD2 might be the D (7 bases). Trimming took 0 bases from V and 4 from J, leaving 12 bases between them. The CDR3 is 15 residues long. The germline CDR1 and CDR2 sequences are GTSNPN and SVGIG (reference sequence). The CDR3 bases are TGTGCCTGGAGTGTGGGGGGGACATTCACCGGGGAGCTGTTTTTT. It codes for CAWSVGGTFTGELFF.

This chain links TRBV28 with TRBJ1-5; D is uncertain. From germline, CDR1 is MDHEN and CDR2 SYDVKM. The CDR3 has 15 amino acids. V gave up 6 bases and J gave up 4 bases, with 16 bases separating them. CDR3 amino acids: CASSLPTGSNQPQHF. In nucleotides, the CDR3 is TGTGCCAGCAGCCTACCAACGGGAAGTAATCAGCCCCAGCATTTT.

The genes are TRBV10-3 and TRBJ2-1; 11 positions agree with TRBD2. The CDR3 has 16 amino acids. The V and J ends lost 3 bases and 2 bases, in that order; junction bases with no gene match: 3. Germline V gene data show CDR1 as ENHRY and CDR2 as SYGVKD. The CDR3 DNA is TGTGCCATCAGTGAATCACTAGCGGGGGCCTACAATGAGCAGTTCTTC. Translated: CAISESLAGAYNEQFF.

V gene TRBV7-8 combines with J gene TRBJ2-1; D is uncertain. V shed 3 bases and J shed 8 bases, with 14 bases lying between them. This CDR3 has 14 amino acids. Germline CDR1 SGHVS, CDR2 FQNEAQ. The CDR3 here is CASSLSTASHEQFF. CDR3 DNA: TGTGCCAGCAGCTTGAGTACAGCATCACATGAGCAGTTCTTC.

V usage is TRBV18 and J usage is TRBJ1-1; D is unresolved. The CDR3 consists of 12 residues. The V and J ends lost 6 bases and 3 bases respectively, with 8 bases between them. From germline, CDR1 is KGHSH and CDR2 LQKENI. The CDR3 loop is CASSPQDTEAFF. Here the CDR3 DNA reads TGTGCCAGCTCCCCGCAAGACACTGAAGCTTTCTTT.

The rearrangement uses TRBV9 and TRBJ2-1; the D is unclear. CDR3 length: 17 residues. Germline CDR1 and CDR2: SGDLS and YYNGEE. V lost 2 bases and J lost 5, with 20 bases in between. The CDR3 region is CASSVARSLLMNNEQFF. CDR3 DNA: TGTGCCAGCAGCGTCGCTAGAAGCCTCTTAATGAACAATGAGCAGTTCTTC.

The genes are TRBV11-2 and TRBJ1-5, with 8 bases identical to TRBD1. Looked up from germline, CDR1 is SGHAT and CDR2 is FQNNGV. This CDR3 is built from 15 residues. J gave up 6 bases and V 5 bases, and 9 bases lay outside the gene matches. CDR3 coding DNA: TGTGCCAGCAGCCCTATCCAGGGGGCTATTCAGCCCCAGCATTTT. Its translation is CASSPIQGAIQPQHF. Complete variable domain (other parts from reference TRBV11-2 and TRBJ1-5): EAGVAQSPRYKIIEKRQSVAFWCNPISGHATLYWYQQILGQGPKLLIQFQNNGVVDDSQLPKDRFSAERLKGVDSTLKIQPAKLEDSAVYLCASSPIQGAIQPQHFGDGTRLSIL.

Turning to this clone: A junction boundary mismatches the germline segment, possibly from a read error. The CDR3 DNA follows: TGTGCCAGCAGCTTAGCTTTCGGCAGACCCGTGAACTTC. Translating gives CASSLAFGRPVNF. The chain recombines TRBV7-2 with TRBJ2-7; no reliable D call. The CDR3 contains 13 residues. Germline values: CDR1 SGHTA, CDR2 FQGNSA.

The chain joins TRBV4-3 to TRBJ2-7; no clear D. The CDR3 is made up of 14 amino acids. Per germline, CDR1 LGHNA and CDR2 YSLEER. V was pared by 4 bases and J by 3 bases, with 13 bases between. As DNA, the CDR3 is TGCGCCAGCAGCCCCGATAGTTCCGACTACGAGCAGTACTTC. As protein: CASSPDSSDYEQYF.

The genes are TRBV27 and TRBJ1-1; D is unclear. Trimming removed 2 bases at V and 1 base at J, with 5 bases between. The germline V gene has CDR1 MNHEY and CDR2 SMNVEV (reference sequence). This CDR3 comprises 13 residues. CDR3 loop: CASSLKGNTEAFF. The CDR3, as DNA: TGTGCCAGCAGTTTAAAAGGGAACACTGAAGCTTTCTTT.

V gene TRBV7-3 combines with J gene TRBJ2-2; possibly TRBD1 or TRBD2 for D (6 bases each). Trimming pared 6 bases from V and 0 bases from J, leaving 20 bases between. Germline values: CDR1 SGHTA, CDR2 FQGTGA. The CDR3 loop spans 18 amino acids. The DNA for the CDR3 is TGTGCCAGCAGTCATGGTCTAGGGGGGCCAACGAACACCGGGGAGCTGTTTTTT. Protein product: CASSHGLGGPTNTGELFF.

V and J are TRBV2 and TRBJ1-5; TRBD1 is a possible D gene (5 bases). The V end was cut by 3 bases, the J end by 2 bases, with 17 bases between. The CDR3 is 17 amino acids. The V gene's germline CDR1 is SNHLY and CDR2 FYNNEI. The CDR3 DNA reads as TGTGCCAGCAGTGATTGGCAGGGAGGTTTCGGCAATCAGCCCCAGCATTTT. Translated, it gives CASSDWQGGFGNQPQHF.

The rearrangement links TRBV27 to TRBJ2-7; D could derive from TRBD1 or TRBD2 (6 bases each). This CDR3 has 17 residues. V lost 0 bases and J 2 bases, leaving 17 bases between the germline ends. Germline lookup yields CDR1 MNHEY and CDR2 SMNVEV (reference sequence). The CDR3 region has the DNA TGTGCCAGCAGTTTATCGTTTGGGGGGCAAAACGCCTACGAGCAGTACTTC. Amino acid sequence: CASSLSFGGQNAYEQYF.

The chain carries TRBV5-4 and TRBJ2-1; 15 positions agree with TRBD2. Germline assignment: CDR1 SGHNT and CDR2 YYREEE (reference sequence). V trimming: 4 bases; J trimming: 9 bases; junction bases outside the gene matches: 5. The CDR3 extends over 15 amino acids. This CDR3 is CASSTGLAGGGEQFF. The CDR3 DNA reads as TGTGCCAGCAGCACGGGACTAGCGGGAGGCGGTGAGCAGTTCTTC.

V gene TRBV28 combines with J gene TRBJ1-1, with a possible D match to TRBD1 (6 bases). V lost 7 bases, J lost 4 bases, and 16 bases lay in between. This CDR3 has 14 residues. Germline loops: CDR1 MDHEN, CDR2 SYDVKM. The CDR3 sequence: CASTSAGVFTEAFF. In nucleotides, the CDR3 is TGTGCCAGCACCTCGGCAGGGGTTTTCACTGAAGCTTTCTTT.

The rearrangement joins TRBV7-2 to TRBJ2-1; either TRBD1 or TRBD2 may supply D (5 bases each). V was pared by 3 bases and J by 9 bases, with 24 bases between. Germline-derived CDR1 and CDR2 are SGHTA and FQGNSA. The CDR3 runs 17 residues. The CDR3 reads CASSFTTGTAATGEQFF. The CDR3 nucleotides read TGTGCCAGCAGCTTTACGACCGGGACCGCGGCAACGGGTGAGCAGTTCTTC.

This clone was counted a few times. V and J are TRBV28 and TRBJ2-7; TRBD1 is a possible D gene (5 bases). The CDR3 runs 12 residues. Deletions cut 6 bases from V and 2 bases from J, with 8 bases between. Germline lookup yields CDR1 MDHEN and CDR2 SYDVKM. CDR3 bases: TGTGCCAGCAGCAGGGCTACCTACGAGCAGTACTTC. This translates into CASSRATYEQYF.

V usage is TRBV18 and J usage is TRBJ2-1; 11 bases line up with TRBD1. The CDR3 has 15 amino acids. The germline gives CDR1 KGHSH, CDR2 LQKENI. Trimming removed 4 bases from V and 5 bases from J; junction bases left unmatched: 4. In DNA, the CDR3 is TGTGCCAGCTCACGAGGACAGGGGGCAGACAATGAGCAGTTCTTC. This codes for CASSRGQGADNEQFF.

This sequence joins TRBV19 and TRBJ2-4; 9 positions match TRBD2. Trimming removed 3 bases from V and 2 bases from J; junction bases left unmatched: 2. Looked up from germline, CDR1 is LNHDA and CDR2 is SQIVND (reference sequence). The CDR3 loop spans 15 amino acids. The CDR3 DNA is TGTGCCAGTAGTATGACTAGCGGATCCAAAAACATTCAGTACTTC. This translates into CASSMTSGSKNIQYF.

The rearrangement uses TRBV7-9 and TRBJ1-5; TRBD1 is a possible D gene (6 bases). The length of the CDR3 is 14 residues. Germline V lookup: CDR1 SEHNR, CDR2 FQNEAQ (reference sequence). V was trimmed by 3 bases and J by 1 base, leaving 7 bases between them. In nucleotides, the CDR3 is TGTGCCAGCAGCTTTAGGGGGAGCAATCAGCCCCAGCATTTT. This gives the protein CASSFRGSNQPQHF.

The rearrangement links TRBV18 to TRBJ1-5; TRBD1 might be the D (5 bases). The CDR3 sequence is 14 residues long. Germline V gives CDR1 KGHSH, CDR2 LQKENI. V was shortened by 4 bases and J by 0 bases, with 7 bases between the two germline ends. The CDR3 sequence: CASSLGDSNQPQHF. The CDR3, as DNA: TGTGCCAGCTCACTAGGGGATAGCAATCAGCCCCAGCATTTT.

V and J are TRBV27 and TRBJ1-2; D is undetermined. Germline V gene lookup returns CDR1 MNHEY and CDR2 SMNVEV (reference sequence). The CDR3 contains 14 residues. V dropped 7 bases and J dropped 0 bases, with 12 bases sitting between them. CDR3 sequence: CASTPGGTNYGYTF. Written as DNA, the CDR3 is TGTGCCAGCACCCCGGGCGGGACTAACTATGGCTACACCTTC.

The CDR3 protein is CAISESGTGVRNYGYTF. CDR3 bases: TGTGCCATCAGTGAGTCCGGGACAGGGGTTCGTAACTATGGCTACACCTTC. The rearrangement links TRBV10-3 to TRBJ1-2; 10 bases align to TRBD1. Germline V gene sequence: CDR1 ENHRY, CDR2 SYGVKD. Trimming at V came to 0 bases and at J to 1 base, leaving 5 bases not matched to a gene. The CDR3 is 17 amino acids.

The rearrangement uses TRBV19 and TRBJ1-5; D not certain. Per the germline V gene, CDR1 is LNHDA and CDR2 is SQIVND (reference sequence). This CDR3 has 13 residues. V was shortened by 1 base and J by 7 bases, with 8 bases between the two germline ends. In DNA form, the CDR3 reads TGTGCCAGTAGTATAGGCTGGGGACAGCCCCAGCATTTT. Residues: CASSIGWGQPQHF.

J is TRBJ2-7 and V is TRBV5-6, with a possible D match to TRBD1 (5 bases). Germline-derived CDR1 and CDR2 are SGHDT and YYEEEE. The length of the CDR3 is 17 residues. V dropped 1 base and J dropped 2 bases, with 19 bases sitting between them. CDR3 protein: CASSLRLVQGRPYEQYF. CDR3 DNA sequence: TGTGCCAGCAGCTTGCGCCTTGTTCAGGGCAGGCCCTACGAGCAGTACTTC.

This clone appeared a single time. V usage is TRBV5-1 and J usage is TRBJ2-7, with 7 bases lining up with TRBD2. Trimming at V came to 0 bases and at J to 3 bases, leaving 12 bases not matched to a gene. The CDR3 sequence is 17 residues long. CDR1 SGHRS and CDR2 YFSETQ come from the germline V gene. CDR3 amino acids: CASSLVEGGRPLYEQYF. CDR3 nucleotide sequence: TGCGCCAGCAGCTTGGTAGAGGGAGGGAGGCCTCTCTACGAGCAGTACTTC.

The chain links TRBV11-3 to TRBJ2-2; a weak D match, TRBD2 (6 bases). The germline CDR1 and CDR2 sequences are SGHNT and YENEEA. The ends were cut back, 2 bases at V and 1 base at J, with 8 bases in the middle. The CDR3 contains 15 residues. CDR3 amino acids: CASSLWRENTGELFF. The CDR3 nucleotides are TGTGCCAGCAGCTTATGGCGGGAGAACACCGGGGAGCTGTTTTTT.

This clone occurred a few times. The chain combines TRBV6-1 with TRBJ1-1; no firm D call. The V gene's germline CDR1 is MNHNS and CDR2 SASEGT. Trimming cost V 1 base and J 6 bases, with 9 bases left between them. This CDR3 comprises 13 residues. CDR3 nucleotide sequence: TGTGCCAGCAGTGAAGACAGAACACCTGAAGCTTTCTTT. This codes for CASSEDRTPEAFF.